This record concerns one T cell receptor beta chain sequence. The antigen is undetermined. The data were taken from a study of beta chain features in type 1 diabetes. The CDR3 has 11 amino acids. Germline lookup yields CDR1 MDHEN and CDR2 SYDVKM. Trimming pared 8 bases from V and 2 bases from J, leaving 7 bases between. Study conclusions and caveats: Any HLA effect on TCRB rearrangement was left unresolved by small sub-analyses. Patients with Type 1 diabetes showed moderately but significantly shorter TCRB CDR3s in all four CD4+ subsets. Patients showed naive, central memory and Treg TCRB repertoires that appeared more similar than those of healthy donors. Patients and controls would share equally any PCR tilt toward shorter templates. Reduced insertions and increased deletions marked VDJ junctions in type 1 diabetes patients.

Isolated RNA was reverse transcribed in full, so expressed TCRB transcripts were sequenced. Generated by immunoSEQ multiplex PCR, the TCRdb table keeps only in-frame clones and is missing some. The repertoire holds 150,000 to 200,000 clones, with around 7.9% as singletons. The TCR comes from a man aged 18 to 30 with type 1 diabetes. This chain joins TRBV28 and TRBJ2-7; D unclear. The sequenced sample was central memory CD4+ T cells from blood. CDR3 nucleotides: TGTGCCAGCGGCACCCCCTACGAGCAGTACTTC. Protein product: CASGTPYEQYF.